This TCR beta chain originates from a study of regulatory T cells in long-lasting Graves disease. General study points: Persistent disease preferred TRBV28, TRBJ1-2 and TRBJ2-5.

Time point denoted: newly diagnosed GD, antithyroid drugs for less than 3 months. Extracted RNA from PBMCs served as the source of the TCR library. This clonotype was found many times. As yet, its antigen is unknown. Arm-PCR of CDR3 regions and iRepertoire HTBI primers were used to build TCR beta libraries. A single record per CDR3 protein comes from TCRdb applying MiXCR to the multiplex PCR reads. The sample carries about 440,000 distinct CDR3 sequences, approximately 16% recorded once. V gave up 0 bases and J gave up 3 bases; unmatched junction bases: 4. CDR1 and CDR2 from the germline V gene are GTSNPN and SVGIG (reference sequence). CDR3 size: 14 residues. These data are also associated with another study on T cells in Graves' hyperthyroidism and ophthalmopathy. That investigation notes: Researchers barred patients who had uncontrolled infection, other autoimmune disease, pregnancy or lactation. A set of HTBI primers served as the primers for a first-round RT-PCR of the TCR CDR3.

The TCR comes from a woman in her twenties or thirties with Graves disease. The specimen comprised peripheral blood mononuclear cells (PBMCs), sampled at new diagnosis, from a patient treated with antithyroid drugs. The rearrangement links TRBV30 to TRBJ1-2; 7 bases agree with TRBD1. CDR3 nucleotide sequence: TGTGCCTGGAGTGTAGACAGGGTGGACTATGGCTACACCTTC. It encodes CAWSVDRVDYGYTF.